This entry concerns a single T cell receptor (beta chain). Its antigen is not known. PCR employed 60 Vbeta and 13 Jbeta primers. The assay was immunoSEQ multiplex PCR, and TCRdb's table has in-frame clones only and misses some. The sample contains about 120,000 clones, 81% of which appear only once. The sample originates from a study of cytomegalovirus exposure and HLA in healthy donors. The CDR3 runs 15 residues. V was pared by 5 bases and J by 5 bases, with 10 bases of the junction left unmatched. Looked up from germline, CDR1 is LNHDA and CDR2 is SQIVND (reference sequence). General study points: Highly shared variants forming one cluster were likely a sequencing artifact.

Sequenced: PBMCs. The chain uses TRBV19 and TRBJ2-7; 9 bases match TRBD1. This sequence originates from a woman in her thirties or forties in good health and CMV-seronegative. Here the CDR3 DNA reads TGTGCCAGTAGTCGCCCGGGACAGGGCATCAACGAGCAGTACTTC. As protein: CASSRPGQGINEQYF.